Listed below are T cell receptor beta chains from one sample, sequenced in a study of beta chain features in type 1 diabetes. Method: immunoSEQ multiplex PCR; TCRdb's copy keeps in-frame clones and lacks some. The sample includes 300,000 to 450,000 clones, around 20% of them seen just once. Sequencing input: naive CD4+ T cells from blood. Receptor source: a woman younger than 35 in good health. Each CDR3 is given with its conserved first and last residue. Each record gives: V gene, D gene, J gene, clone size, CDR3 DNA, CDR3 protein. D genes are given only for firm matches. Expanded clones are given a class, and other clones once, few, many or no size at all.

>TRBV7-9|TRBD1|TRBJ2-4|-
TGTGCCAGCGCCTTCGACAGGGGCGGAAACATTCAGTACTTC
CASAFDRGGNIQYF
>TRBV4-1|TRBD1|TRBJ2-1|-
TGCGCCAGCAGCCAAGGACAGGGGACTTACAATGAGCAGTTCTTC
CASSQGQGTYNEQFF
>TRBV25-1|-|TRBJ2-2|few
TGTGCCAGCAACCCTTCAGGGGCTCACGGGGAGCTGTTTTTT
CASNPSGAHGELFF
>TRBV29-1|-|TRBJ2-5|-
TGCAGCGTGGGTGAGCGGCACCCAACGGAGACCCAGTACTTC
CSVGERHPTETQYF
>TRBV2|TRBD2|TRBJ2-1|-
TGTGCCAGCAGTGCCGGACTAGAGAGCTCCTACAATGAGCAGTTCTTC
CASSAGLESSYNEQFF
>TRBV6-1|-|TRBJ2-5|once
TGTGCCAGCAGTAAGGCCGGAGGAGCATCAGAGACCCAGTACTTC
CASSKAGGASETQYF
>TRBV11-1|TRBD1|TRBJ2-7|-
TGTGCCAGCAGCTTAGCGTCCGGGACAGGGGGCGTCTACGAGCAGTACTTC
CASSLASGTGGVYEQYF
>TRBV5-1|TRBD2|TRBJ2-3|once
TGCGCCAGCAGCTTGGGACTAGCGGGGGAGGGAGATACGCAGTATTTT
CASSLGLAGEGDTQYF
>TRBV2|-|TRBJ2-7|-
TGTGCCAGCAGTAAACCCGAGGGAGCTAGCTCCTACGAGCAGTACTTC
CASSKPEGASSYEQYF
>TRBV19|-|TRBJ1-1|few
TGTGCCAGTAGTATTGAGGGGAACACTGAAGCTTTCTTT
CASSIEGNTEAFF
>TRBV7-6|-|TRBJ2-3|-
TGTGCCAGCAGCTTGGGACGTAGCGGCTCTAGCACAGATACGCAGTATTTT
CASSLGRSGSSTDTQYF
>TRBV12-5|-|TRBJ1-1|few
TGTGCTAGTGGTTTGCGGGGTATCATCACTGAAGCTTTCTTT
CASGLRGIITEAFF
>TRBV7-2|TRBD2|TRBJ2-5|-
TGTGCCAGCAGCTCTAGCGGGGGGGCCTTCGAGACCCAGTACTTC
CASSSSGGAFETQYF
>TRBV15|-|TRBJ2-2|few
TGTGCCACCAGCCGAAGTGGAGGCAGAGGCGGGGAGCTGTTTTTT
CATSRSGGRGGELFF
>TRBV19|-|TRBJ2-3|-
TGTGCCAGTAGTAAGCTAGCGACAGATACGCAGTATTTT
CASSKLATDTQYF
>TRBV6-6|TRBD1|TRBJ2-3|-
TGTGCCAGCAGGCCCGGACAGGGGACCTCCACAGATACGCAGTATTTT
CASRPGQGTSTDTQYF
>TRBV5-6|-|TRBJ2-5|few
TGTGCCAGCAGCTCTCTAGCGAGCCAAGAGACCCAGTACTTC
CASSSLASQETQYF
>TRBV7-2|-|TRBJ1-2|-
TGTGCCAGCAGCTCAGAGAGGGTAATAGTCTCGGGCTACACCTTC
CASSSERVIVSGYTF
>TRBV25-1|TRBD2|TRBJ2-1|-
TGTGCCAGCAGTGAATATAGGGGCAGCGGGAGCCCCAATGAGCAGTTCTTC
CASSEYRGSGSPNEQFF
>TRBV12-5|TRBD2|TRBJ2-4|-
TGTGCTAGTGGTTTCTCGGGACTAGCGGGAAGGAAACGGACCAAAAACATTCAGTACTTC
CASGFSGLAGRKRTKNIQYF
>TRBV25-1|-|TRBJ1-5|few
TGTGCCAGCAGCCCTGCCCTTGCAGGACAGCCCCAGCATTTT
CASSPALAGQPQHF
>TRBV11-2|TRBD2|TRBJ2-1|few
TGTGCCAGCAGTCCATGGGGACTAGTCAGGTACAATGAGCAGTTCTTC
CASSPWGLVRYNEQFF
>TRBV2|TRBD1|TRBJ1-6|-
TGTGCCAGCAGCCAGGGACAGGGAGAATCACCCCTCCACTTT
CASSQGQGESPLHF
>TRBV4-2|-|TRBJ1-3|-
TGTGCCAGCAGCCAACCCCCGGGAGGAGGAAACACCATATATTTT
CASSQPPGGGNTIYF
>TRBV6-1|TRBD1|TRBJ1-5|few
TGTGCCAGCTCCACAGGGGGTGATCAGCCCCAGCATTTT
CASSTGGDQPQHF
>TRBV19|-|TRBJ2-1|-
TGTGCCAGTAGTGAGGACAGCCCCGACTACAATGAGCAGTTCTTC
CASSEDSPDYNEQFF
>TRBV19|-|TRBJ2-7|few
TGTGCCAGTAGCTTCCTGGGAGGGGGGAACGAGCAGTACTTC
CASSFLGGGNEQYF
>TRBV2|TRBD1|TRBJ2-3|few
TGTGCCAGCAGAACCCCTGGGACAGGGCCCTCGGATACGCAGTATTTT
CASRTPGTGPSDTQYF
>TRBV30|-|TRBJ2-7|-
TGTGCCTGGAGTGTACAGGGCTACGAGCAGTACTTC
CAWSVQGYEQYF
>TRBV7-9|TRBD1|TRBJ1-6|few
TGTGCCAGCAGCTTCGGGACAGGGCCCTATAATTCACCCCTCCACTTT
CASSFGTGPYNSPLHF
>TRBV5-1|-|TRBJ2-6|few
TGCGCCAGCAGCTTGGACAGCTCTGGGGCCAACGTCCTGACTTTC
CASSLDSSGANVLTF
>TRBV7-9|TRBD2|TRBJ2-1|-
TGTGCCAGCAGCTTAGAGGGACTAGCGGAGTTCTTC
CASSLEGLAEFF
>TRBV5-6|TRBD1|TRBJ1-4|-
TGTGCCAGCAGTTTTTCCGGGACAGGGAATGAAAAACTGTTTTTT
CASSFSGTGNEKLFF
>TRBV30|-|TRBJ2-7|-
TGTGCCTGGACCAGACACCGTCCCCCCTACGAGCAGTACTTC
CAWTRHRPPYEQYF
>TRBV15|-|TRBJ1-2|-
TGTGCCACCAGCTTAGTCCAGGGGAATGGCTACACCTTC
CATSLVQGNGYTF
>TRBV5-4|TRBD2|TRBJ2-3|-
TGTGCCAGCAGCTCGAAACTAGCGGGAGGTTCAGATACGCAGTATTTT
CASSSKLAGGSDTQYF
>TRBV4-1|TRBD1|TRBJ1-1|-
TGCGCCAGCAGCTTCCCTCCCCCGACAGGGATGAACACTGAAGCTTTCTTT
CASSFPPPTGMNTEAFF